The clone carrying this T cell receptor beta chain was counted once. CDR3 size: 14 residues. Trimming took off 6 bases at V and 4 bases at J, with 12 bases between the two ends. CDR1 and CDR2 (germline): SGHAT, FQNNGV. This entry is derived from a study of T-cell reconstitution after alpha-beta-depleted transplantation in children. The library targeted TCRbeta and was prepared with unique molecular identifiers. TCRdb reprocessed the PCR reads with MiXCR, giving one entry per CDR3 protein. The top ten hold about 12% of the sample, which has roughly 200,000 distinct CDR3 sequences, more than 12% seen once.

The sequence was collected from a human donor who donated a stem cell graft to a child with acute lymphoblastic leukemia. V is TRBV11-2 and J is TRBJ2-2; D unresolved. The sample consisted of PBMCs from the stem cell graft donor, taken from the stem cell graft. The CDR3, as DNA: TGTGCCAGCAGGAGAGAAGTCATCACCGGGGAGCTGTTTTTT. Protein: CASRREVITGELFF.